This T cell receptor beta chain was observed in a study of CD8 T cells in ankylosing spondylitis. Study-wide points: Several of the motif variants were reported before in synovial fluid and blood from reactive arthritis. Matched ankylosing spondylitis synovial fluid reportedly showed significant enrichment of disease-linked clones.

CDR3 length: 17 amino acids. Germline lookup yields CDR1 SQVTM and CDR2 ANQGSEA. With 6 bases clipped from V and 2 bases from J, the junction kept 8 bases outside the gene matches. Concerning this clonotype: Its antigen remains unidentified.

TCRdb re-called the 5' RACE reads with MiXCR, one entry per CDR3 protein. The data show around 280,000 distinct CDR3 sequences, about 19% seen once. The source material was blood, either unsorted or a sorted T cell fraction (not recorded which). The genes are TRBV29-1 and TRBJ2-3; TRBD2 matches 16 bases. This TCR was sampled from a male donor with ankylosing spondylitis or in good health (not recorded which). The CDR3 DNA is TGCAGCGTGGCCGGGACTAGCGGGGGGGATGACACAGATACGCAGTATTTT. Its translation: CSVAGTSGGDDTDTQYF.